The sequence of this TCR beta chain was determined in a study of beta chain features in type 1 diabetes. Expressed TCRB transcripts were sequenced, since all the RNA that had been isolated was reverse transcribed. TCRdb's table, derived via immunoSEQ multiplex PCR, lists solely in-frame clones and lacks some. The sample lists roughly 150,000 clones; around 63% were seen once. Note on this clone: Its specificity is not known.

Study-level results: Researchers reported that naive, central memory and Treg TCRB repertoires appeared more similar in patients than in healthy donors. The study found moderately but significantly shorter TCRB CDR3s in all four CD4+ subsets of Type 1 diabetes patients.

V was pared by 3 bases and J by 0 bases, with 6 bases between. Germline values: CDR1 KGHSH, CDR2 LQKENI. The CDR3 consists of 13 residues. The chain combines TRBV18 with TRBJ2-7; the D is unclear. The specimen sequenced was naive CD4+ T cells from blood. This sequence was found in a man aged 25-45 years with type 1 diabetes. CDR3 nucleotide sequence: TGTGCCAGCTCACCCTCGAGCTCCTACGAGCAGTACTTC. Translation gives CASSPSSSYEQYF.